A single sample gave rise to the 20 T cell receptor beta chains below, sequenced in a study of cytomegalovirus exposure and HLA in healthy donors. Primers: 60 Vbeta forward and 13 Jbeta reverse. Sequencing was performed with immunoSEQ multiplex PCR; in TCRdb, only in-frame clones are kept and a portion is missing. Counted here are 75,000 to 80,000 clones, roughly 76% occurring once; the ten biggest clones make up 9% to 14%. The sample was PBMCs. The receptor source for this set is a male donor in good health and CMV-seropositive.

The CDR3, as DNA: TGCGCCAGCAGCCAAGACGGGACAGGGATGGGCGAGCAGTACTTC. It encodes CASSQDGTGMGEQYF. The chain is built from TRBV4-1 and TRBJ2-7; TRBD1 agrees at 9 bases. CDR3 size: 15 residues. The V gene's germline CDR1 is MGHRA and CDR2 YSYEKL. The V gene end was trimmed by 0 bases and the J gene end by 6 bases; junction bases not matched to a gene: 6.

The chain employs TRBV2 and TRBJ2-5; 8 bases fit TRBD1. The ends lost 6 bases at V and 5 bases at J; junction bases unmatched: 11. The germline V gene has CDR1 SNHLY and CDR2 FYNNEI. CDR3 length equals 15 residues. DNA of the CDR3: TGTGCCAGCAGGGCCTCCAGGACAGGGATGGAGACCCAGTACTTC. Residues: CASRASRTGMETQYF.

The chain joins TRBV27 to TRBJ2-7; TRBD1 agrees at 10 bases. V lost 5 bases to trimming and J lost 4 bases; unmatched junction nucleotides: 5. This CDR3 contains 14 residues. The germline CDR1 and CDR2 sequences are MNHEY and SMNVEV (reference sequence). CDR3 amino acids: CASSPWTGGYEQYF. DNA of the CDR3: TGTGCCAGCAGTCCATGGACAGGGGGATACGAGCAGTACTTC.

V usage is TRBV11-2 and J usage is TRBJ2-7; D not certain. The CDR3 spans 14 residues. Germline CDR1 is SGHAT and CDR2 is FQNNGV. The V and J ends lost 3 bases and 2 bases respectively, with 11 bases between them. CDR3 sequence (DNA): TGTGCCAGCAGCTTGGTTTCGAACACCTACGAGCAGTACTTC. Translation gives CASSLVSNTYEQYF.

The chain is built from TRBV5-5 and TRBJ2-1, with 13 bases aligning to TRBD2. Germline V lookup: CDR1 SGHKS, CDR2 YYEKEE (reference sequence). After removal of 3 bases from V and 1 base from J, the junction contained 7 bases not matched to a gene. The CDR3 length is 18 residues. DNA for the CDR3: TGTGCCAGCAGCTATCGGACTAGCGGGAGTACGTCCTACAATGAGCAGTTCTTC. It translates to CASSYRTSGSTSYNEQFF.

This chain joins TRBV14 and TRBJ2-1; 8 positions match TRBD2. The CDR3 sequence is 16 residues long. Germline lookup yields CDR1 SGHDN and CDR2 FVKESK. V lost 0 bases to trimming and J lost 2 bases; unmatched junction nucleotides: 3. The CDR3 protein is CASSQDSGATYNEQFF. CDR3 bases: TGTGCCAGCAGCCAAGATAGCGGGGCCACCTACAATGAGCAGTTCTTC.

The chain is built from TRBV5-5 and TRBJ2-7; D gene uncertain. The CDR3 runs to 14 residues. Trimming pared 0 bases from V and 6 bases from J, leaving 13 bases between. From germline, CDR1 is SGHKS and CDR2 YYEKEE (reference sequence). The CDR3, as DNA: TGTGCCAGCAGCTTGGCCTTTCAGGCTCTCGAGCAGTACTTC. It is translated as CASSLAFQALEQYF.

The rearrangement uses TRBV6-1 and TRBJ1-1; tentatively, D is TRBD1 (6 bases). The CDR3 totals 13 residues. Per the germline V gene, CDR1 is MNHNS and CDR2 is SASEGT. V was shortened by 6 bases and J by 2 bases, with 10 bases between the two germline ends. CDR3 DNA: TGTGCCAGCAGGAAGGACAGTAACACTGAAGCTTTCTTT. It encodes CASRKDSNTEAFF.

The chain couples TRBV5-4 to TRBJ2-5; tentative D call: TRBD2 (6 bases). The germline V and J ends were trimmed by 2 bases and 1 base, with 9 bases remaining between them. The CDR3 is 14 amino acids. CDR1 SGHNT and CDR2 YYREEE come from the germline V gene (reference sequence). The CDR3 region has the DNA TGTGCCAGCAGCTTTATGGGGGGCCAAGAGACCCAGTACTTC. Its translation: CASSFMGGQETQYF. Variable domain in full (rest from reference TRBV5-4 and TRBJ2-5): ETGVTQSPTHLIKTRGQQVTLRCSSQSGHNTVSWYQQALGQGPQFIFQYYREEENGRGNFPPRFSGLQFPNYSSELNVNALELDDSALYLCASSFMGGQETQYFGPGTRLLVL.

DNA for the CDR3: TGCGCCAGCAGCTTGGTTCCAGGGCCTGGGGCCAACGTCCTGACTTTC. Its translation is CASSLVPGPGANVLTF. The gene calls are TRBV5-1 and TRBJ2-6, with D possibly matching TRBD1 (5 bases). In germline, CDR1 is SGHRS, CDR2 YFSETQ. The V end lost 0 bases, the J end lost 2 bases, and 9 bases lay between the germline ends. This CDR3 has 16 amino acids.

The chain carries TRBV11-2 and TRBJ2-1, with 10 bases lining up with TRBD2. Unmatched junction bases numbered 15, after V lost 5 bases and J lost 8 bases. The CDR3 runs to 17 residues. The germline gives CDR1 SGHAT, CDR2 FQNNGV. The CDR3 sequence is CASSPRARLAGGYEQFF. The CDR3 DNA reads as TGTGCCAGCAGCCCAAGGGCGAGACTAGCGGGCGGTTATGAGCAGTTCTTC. Using reference TRBV11-2 and TRBJ2-1 for the parts outside the CDR3, the full variable domain is EAGVAQSPRYKIIEKRQSVAFWCNPISGHATLYWYQQILGQGPKLLIQFQNNGVVDDSQLPKDRFSAERLKGVDSTLKIQPAKLEDSAVYLCASSPRARLAGGYEQFFGPGTRLTVL.

The genes are TRBV6-6 and TRBJ2-1; TRBD2 agrees at 10 bases. The germline V gene encodes CDR1 MNHNY and CDR2 SVGAGI (reference sequence). The CDR3 covers 14 residues. J was trimmed by 6 bases and V by 7 bases; bases with no gene match: 6. The CDR3 coding sequence is TGTGCCAGCACCCAGCGGGGGGGCCTCAATGAGCAGTTCTTC. Its protein is CASTQRGGLNEQFF.

V is TRBV9 and J is TRBJ2-5; 12 bases align to TRBD2. The germline CDR1 and CDR2 sequences are SGDLS and YYNGEE. With 1 base clipped from V and 5 bases from J, the junction kept 6 bases outside the gene matches. This CDR3 contains 16 residues. The CDR3 sequence: CASSVNGLAGRETQYF. In nucleotides, the CDR3 is TGTGCCAGCAGCGTAAATGGACTAGCGGGACGGGAGACCCAGTACTTC. Looking up the rest from reference TRBV9 and TRBJ2-5 gives the full variable domain: DSGVTQTPKHLITATGQRVTLRCSPRSGDLSVYWYQQSLDQGLQFLIQYYNGEERAKGNILERFSAQQFPDLHSELNLSSLELGDSALYFCASSVNGLAGRETQYFGPGTRLLVL.

The chain joins TRBV30 to TRBJ2-1; D possibly corresponds to TRBD1 (6 bases). Deletions cut 3 bases from V and 0 bases from J, with 12 bases between. The CDR3 extends over 15 amino acids. The germline gives CDR1 GTSNPN, CDR2 SVGIG (reference sequence). The CDR3: CAWSGGQSSYNEQFF. CDR3 sequence (DNA): TGTGCCTGGAGCGGAGGACAGAGCTCCTACAATGAGCAGTTCTTC.

A single count supports this clone. Other DNA sequences of this sample code for an identical CDR3. The chain employs TRBV7-3 and TRBJ2-5; D might be TRBD1 (5 bases). CDR3 length equals 14 residues. Germline V CDR1 and CDR2: SGHTA, FQGTGA. Trimming stripped 5 bases from V and 4 bases from J, with 14 bases between. The CDR3 protein is CASSLPTEGETQYF. CDR3 DNA: TGTGCCAGCAGCCTCCCGACAGAAGGAGAGACCCAGTACTTC.

This chain joins TRBV28 and TRBJ1-4; 9 bases agree with TRBD1. CDR3 length: 15 amino acids. J was trimmed by 7 bases and V by 4 bases; bases with no gene match: 7. Germline assignment: CDR1 MDHEN and CDR2 SYDVKM. The CDR3 bases are TGTGCCAGCAGTTGGGACAGGGTAACGGGTGAAAAACTGTTTTTT. This translates into CASSWDRVTGEKLFF.

This chain connects TRBV5-5 to TRBJ1-4; no definite D call. V was pared by 0 bases and J by 7 bases, with 10 bases between. Germline CDR1 reads SGHKS; CDR2 reads YYEKEE (reference sequence). The CDR3 is 14 residues long. CDR3 loop: CASSLAAEGEKLFF. CDR3 nucleotide sequence: TGTGCCAGCAGCTTGGCCGCGGAAGGTGAAAAACTGTTTTTT.

CDR3 in DNA: TGTGCCTGGGTGACTGTGAAAGCTTTCTTT. Encoded protein: CAWVTVKAFF. V usage is TRBV30 and J usage is TRBJ1-1; D is uncertain. The CDR3 is made up of 10 amino acids. V lost 5 bases, J lost 9 bases, and 10 bases lay in between. Per germline, CDR1 GTSNPN and CDR2 SVGIG (reference sequence).

The gene calls are TRBV6-1 and TRBJ2-1, with TRBD1 identical over 8 bases. The length of the CDR3 is 15 residues. The junction had 2 bases not matched to a gene; V was cut back by 4 bases and J by 0 bases. Germline V lookup: CDR1 MNHNS, CDR2 SASEGT. The CDR3 sequence is CASSAGTGSYNEQFF. The CDR3 DNA follows: TGTGCCAGCAGTGCTGGGACAGGCTCCTACAATGAGCAGTTCTTC.

V and J are TRBV30 and TRBJ2-1; perhaps TRBD1 as D (6 bases). V dropped 4 bases and J dropped 8 bases, with 12 bases sitting between them. The CDR3 totals 12 residues. CDR1 and CDR2 (germline): GTSNPN, SVGIG (reference sequence). The CDR3 sequence is CAWKTGNDEQFF. CDR3 sequence (DNA): TGTGCCTGGAAGACAGGTAACGATGAGCAGTTCTTC.